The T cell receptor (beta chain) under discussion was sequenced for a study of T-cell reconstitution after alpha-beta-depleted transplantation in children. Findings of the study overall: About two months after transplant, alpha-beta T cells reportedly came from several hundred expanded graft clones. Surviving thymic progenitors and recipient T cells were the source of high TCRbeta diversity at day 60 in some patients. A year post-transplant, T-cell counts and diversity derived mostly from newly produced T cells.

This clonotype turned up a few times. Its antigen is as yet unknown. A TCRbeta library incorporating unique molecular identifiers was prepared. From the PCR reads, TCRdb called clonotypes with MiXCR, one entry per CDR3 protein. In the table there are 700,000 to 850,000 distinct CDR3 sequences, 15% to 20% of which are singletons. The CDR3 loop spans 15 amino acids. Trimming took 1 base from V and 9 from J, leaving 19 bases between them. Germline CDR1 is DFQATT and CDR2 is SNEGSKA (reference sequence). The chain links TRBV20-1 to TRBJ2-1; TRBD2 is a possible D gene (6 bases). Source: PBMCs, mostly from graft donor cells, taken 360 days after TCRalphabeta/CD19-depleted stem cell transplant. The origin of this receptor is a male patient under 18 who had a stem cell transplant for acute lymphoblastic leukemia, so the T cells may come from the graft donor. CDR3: CSARAGLPAVTEQFF. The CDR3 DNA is TGCAGTGCTAGAGCGGGACTCCCAGCGGTCACTGAGCAGTTCTTC.